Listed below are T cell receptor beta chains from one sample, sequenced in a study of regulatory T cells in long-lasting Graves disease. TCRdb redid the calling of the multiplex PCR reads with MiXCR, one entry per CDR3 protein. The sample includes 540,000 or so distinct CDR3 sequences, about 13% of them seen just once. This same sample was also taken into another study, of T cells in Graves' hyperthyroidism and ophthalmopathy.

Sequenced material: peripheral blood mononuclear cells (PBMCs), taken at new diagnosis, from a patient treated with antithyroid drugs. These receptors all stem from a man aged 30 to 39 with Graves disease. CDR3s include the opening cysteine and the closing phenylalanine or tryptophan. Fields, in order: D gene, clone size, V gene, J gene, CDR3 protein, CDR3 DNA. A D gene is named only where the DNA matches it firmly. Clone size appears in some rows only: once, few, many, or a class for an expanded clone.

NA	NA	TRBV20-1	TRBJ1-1	CSASSGQFTEAFF	TGCAGTGCTAGCAGCGGGCAATTCACTGAAGCTTTCTTT
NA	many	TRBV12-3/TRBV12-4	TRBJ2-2	CASSVRMNTGELFF	TGTGCCAGCAGTGTCCGTATGAACACCGGGGAGCTGTTTTTT
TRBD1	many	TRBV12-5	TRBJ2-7	CASAQTGSHEQYF	TGTGCTAGTGCCCAGACAGGGTCCCACGAGCAGTACTTC
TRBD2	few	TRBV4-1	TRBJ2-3	CASSPHLAGGTDTQYF	TGCGCCAGCAGCCCGCATCTAGCGGGAGGGACCGATACGCAGTATTTT
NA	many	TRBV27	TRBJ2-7	CASTRAAGGTYEQYF	TGTGCCAGCACCCGCGCCGCAGGGGGGACCTACGAGCAGTACTTC
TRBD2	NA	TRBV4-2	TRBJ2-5	CASSPTSGAGGTQYF	TGTGCCAGCAGCCCGACTAGCGGAGCGGGCGGGACCCAGTACTTC
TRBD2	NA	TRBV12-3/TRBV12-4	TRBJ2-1	CATSGGGLAELNEQFF	TGTGCCACCAGTGGGGGGGGGTTAGCGGAACTCAATGAGCAGTTCTTC
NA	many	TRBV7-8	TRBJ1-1	CASSYMGLNTEAFF	TGTGCCAGCAGCTACATGGGGCTGAACACTGAAGCTTTCTTT
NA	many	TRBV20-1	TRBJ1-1	CSASQGTNTEAFF	TGCAGTGCTAGCCAGGGAACGAACACTGAAGCTTTCTTT
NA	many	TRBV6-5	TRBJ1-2	CASSYSMGGNYGYTF	TGTGCCAGCAGTTACTCGATGGGGGGAAACTATGGCTACACCTTC
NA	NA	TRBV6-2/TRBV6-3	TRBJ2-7	CASRQQGTYEQYF	TGTGCCAGCAGACAACAGGGTACCTACGAGCAGTACTTC
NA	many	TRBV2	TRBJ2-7	CASNLRQTYEQYF	TGTGCCAGCAATCTGAGACAGACCTACGAGCAGTACTTC
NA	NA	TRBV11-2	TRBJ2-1	CASSPGFGYNEQFF	TGTGCCAGCAGCCCGGGGTTCGGTTACAATGAGCAGTTCTTC
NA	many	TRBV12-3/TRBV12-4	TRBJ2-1	CASTTKGDEQFF	TGTGCCAGCACTACCAAGGGGGATGAGCAGTTCTTC
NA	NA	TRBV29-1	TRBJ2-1	CNVEGHLKYNEQFF	TGCAACGTGGAGGGACACCTAAAGTACAATGAGCAGTTCTTC
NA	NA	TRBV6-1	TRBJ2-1	CASKEPSLDEQFF	TGTGCCAGCAAAGAACCTAGTCTAGATGAGCAGTTCTTC
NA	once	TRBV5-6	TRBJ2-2	CASSLDGGMRTGELFF	TGTGCCAGCAGCTTGGATGGGGGAATGAGAACCGGGGAGCTGTTTTTT
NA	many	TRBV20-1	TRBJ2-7	CSARKQGPYEQYF	TGCAGTGCTAGAAAACAGGGACCCTACGAGCAGTACTTC
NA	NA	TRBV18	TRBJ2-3	CASSPRAGGRTDTQYF	TGTGCCAGCTCACCGAGGGCAGGAGGGCGCACAGATACGCAGTATTTT
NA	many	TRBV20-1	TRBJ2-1	CSANGLGKYNEQFF	TGCAGTGCTAACGGACTGGGGAAATACAATGAGCAGTTCTTC
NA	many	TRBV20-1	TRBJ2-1	CSARWGGHNEQFF	TGCAGTGCTAGATGGGGCGGGCACAATGAGCAGTTCTTC
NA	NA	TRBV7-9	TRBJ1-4	CASTPVPGEKLFF	TGTGCCAGCACCCCCGTCCCCGGAGAAAAACTGTTTTTT
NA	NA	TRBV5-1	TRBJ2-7	CASSLTPFTSYEQYF	TGCGCCAGCAGCTTGACCCCTTTCACCTCCTACGAGCAGTACTTC